The text below deals with one T cell receptor beta chain. Its antigen is currently unknown. CDR3 length: 15 amino acids. V was shortened by 2 bases and J by 0 bases, with 10 bases between the two germline ends. Germline CDR1 and CDR2: SGHAT and FQNNGV. The data were taken from a study of shared clonotypes between healthy human individuals. Study in general: The cohort comprised a couple of women and a few men. Their ages spanned 18 to 49 years. Study results and limitations: Blood was the sole source, and tissue repertoires probably differ.

Naive-designated CD8 cells lacked CD45RO, were positively enriched for CCR7, and omitted terminally differentiated effector memory CD45RA+ cells. In replicate PCRs of sorted subsets, about 200 ng DNA, some 28,000 T cell genomes, was used. This table comes from immunoSEQ multiplex PCR, and its TCRdb copy is limited to in-frame clones, with some not included. The data show approximately 1.9 million clones, roughly 93% seen once. This clonotype originated in a man between 18 and 29 years old in good health. Some clones in this sample may be carry-over from other donors' samples. This chain joins TRBV11-2 and TRBJ1-1; a possible D gene is TRBD1 (5 bases). The sequenced sample consisted of naive CD8+ T cells from PBMCs. The CDR3 region is CASSLRGTVNTEAFF. The CDR3 nucleotides are TGTGCCAGCAGCTTAAGAGGGACGGTGAACACTGAAGCTTTCTTT. Together with reference TRBV11-2 and TRBJ1-1, the CDR3 gives the full variable domain: EAGVAQSPRYKIIEKRQSVAFWCNPISGHATLYWYQQILGQGPKLLIQFQNNGVVDDSQLPKDRFSAERLKGVDSTLKIQPAKLEDSAVYLCASSLRGTVNTEAFFGQGTRLTVV.